The text below deals with one TCR beta chain. This sample stems from a study of control samples from healthy donors and cancer patients. Clones were sequenced by immunoSEQ multiplex PCR, and TCRdb holds only the in-frame ones, with some missing. The data show some 120,000 clones, with approximately 90% seen just once and around 7.6% held by the top ten. Germline V lookup: CDR1 SGHTA, CDR2 FQGNSA. Unmatched junction bases numbered 4, after V lost 0 bases and J lost 9 bases. The CDR3 spans 15 residues. The clonotype was recovered from a woman under 30 in good health. This sequence joins TRBV7-2 and TRBJ1-6; 8 nucleotides match TRBD1. Sequenced sample: blood. The CDR3 nucleotides are TGTGCCAGCAGCTTAGCTCCGGACAGGGCTTCACCCCTCCACTTT. Encoded protein: CASSLAPDRASPLHF.